One sample yielded the 20 T cell receptor beta chains listed below, sequenced in a study of shared clonotypes between healthy human individuals. The assay was immunoSEQ multiplex PCR, and TCRdb's table has in-frame clones only and misses some. The table shows more than 2,000,000 clones, with over 85% occurring only once. Sequencing input: naive CD4+ T cells sorted from blood. Subset given: CD45RA+ positively selected. Every receptor here comes from a man between 18 and 35 years old in good health.

This chain joins TRBV5-8 and TRBJ1-1; no clear D gene. There are 14 residues in the CDR3. V dropped 2 bases and J dropped 0 bases, with 8 bases sitting between them. The germline gives CDR1 SGHTS, CDR2 YDEGEE. CDR3 DNA: TGTGCCAGCAGCTTTAGGCTTATGAACACTGAAGCTTTCTTT. Amino acids: CASSFRLMNTEAFF.

V usage is TRBV7-2 and J usage is TRBJ2-5; TRBD2 agrees at 9 bases. The CDR3 runs 15 residues. Germline CDR1 and CDR2: SGHTA and FQGNSA. The junction had 7 bases not matched to a gene; V was cut back by 4 bases and J by 4 bases. The CDR3 region has the DNA TGTGCCAGCAGCTCTTGGACTAGCGCGGGAGAGACCCAGTACTTC. Translated: CASSSWTSAGETQYF.

This clone was seen a handful of times. The chain has TRBV9 and TRBJ1-4, with D tentatively TRBD1 (5 bases). CDR3 length equals 14 residues. The V end was cut by 0 bases, the J end by 8 bases, with 11 bases between. The V gene's germline CDR1 is SGDLS and CDR2 YYNGEE. The CDR3 DNA is TGTGCCAGCAGCGTAGGAGGAGGGGAGGAAAAACTGTTTTTT. This codes for CASSVGGGEEKLFF.

The rearrangement uses TRBV6-5 and TRBJ1-6; D gene unclear. V lost 0 bases and J 5 bases, leaving 8 bases between the germline ends. Germline CDR1 and CDR2: MNHEY and SVGAGI. The CDR3 is made up of 15 amino acids. For the CDR3, the DNA is TGTGCCAGCAGTTACTCAGGGTCAGATAATTCACCCCTCCACTTT. This gives the protein CASSYSGSDNSPLHF.

V usage is TRBV7-2 and J usage is TRBJ1-6, with D maybe TRBD1 (6 bases). The CDR3 runs to 17 residues. Trimming pared 0 bases from V and 6 bases from J, leaving 15 bases between. Germline V gene sequence: CDR1 SGHTA, CDR2 FQGNSA. The CDR3 sequence: CASSLAARTVSNSPLHF. The CDR3 DNA sequence: TGTGCCAGCAGCTTAGCGGCCCGGACAGTGAGTAATTCACCCCTCCACTTT.

V and J are TRBV5-8 and TRBJ2-7; tentatively, D is TRBD2 (5 bases). V was cut by 5 bases and J by 8 bases, with 11 bases left in between. CDR1 SGHTS and CDR2 YDEGEE come from the germline V gene. There are 11 residues in the CDR3. CDR3: CASSFTGKQYF. For the CDR3, the DNA is TGTGCCAGCAGTTTTACCGGGAAGCAGTACTTC.

The gene calls are TRBV10-3 and TRBJ1-1, with D possibly being TRBD1 (6 bases). The CDR3 length is 15 residues. Trimming took off 0 bases at V and 1 base at J, with 9 bases between the two ends. Germline assignment: CDR1 ENHRY and CDR2 SYGVKD. CDR3 protein: CAISESKGQNTEAFF. CDR3 DNA: TGTGCCATCAGTGAGTCGAAGGGACAGAACACTGAAGCTTTCTTT.

Here the CDR3 reads CASSQNLYSPLHF. The CDR3 coding sequence is TGTGCCAGCAGCCAAAACTTATATTCACCCCTCCACTTT. The V gene is TRBV14, the J gene TRBJ1-6; D gene uncertain. Trimming removed 2 bases at V and 8 bases at J, with 7 bases between. The germline V gene has CDR1 SGHDN and CDR2 FVKESK. This CDR3 has 13 amino acids.

The rearrangement uses TRBV6-6 and TRBJ1-1; D remains ambiguous. Germline CDR1 MNHNY, CDR2 SVGAGI (reference sequence). The CDR3 totals 15 residues. V was pared by 0 bases and J by 4 bases, with 12 bases between. The CDR3 is CASSYSDRSGTEAFF. The CDR3 DNA reads TGTGCCAGCAGTTACTCGGACCGAAGCGGCACTGAAGCTTTCTTT.

As regards this clone: The same CDR3 is also encoded by other DNA sequences in this sample. The V gene is TRBV5-1, the J gene TRBJ2-7; 9 bases agree with TRBD1. The trim removed 0 bases at V and 3 bases at J, leaving 4 bases unmatched. The germline V gene has CDR1 SGHRS and CDR2 YFSETQ. The CDR3 has 15 amino acids. This chain's CDR3 is CASSLAGTGYYEQYF. The CDR3 nucleotides read TGCGCCAGCAGCTTGGCCGGGACAGGGTACTACGAGCAGTACTTC.

The chain uses TRBV19 and TRBJ2-2; 9 nucleotides agree with TRBD2. This CDR3 region has 15 residues. The germline V gene has CDR1 LNHDA and CDR2 SQIVND (reference sequence). V lost 3 bases to trimming and J lost 5 bases; unmatched junction nucleotides: 4. The CDR3 bases are TGTGCCAGTAGTATGGGACTAGCAGGGACCGGGGAGCTGTTTTTT. Its protein is CASSMGLAGTGELFF.

The chain couples TRBV15 to TRBJ2-1; D perhaps matches TRBD1 (5 bases). Trimming removed 6 bases at V and 1 base at J, with 16 bases between. Germline CDR1 LNHNV, CDR2 YYDKDF (reference sequence). The CDR3 has 16 amino acids. The CDR3 DNA reads as TGTGCCACCAGTCACCGTCCTCAGGGATCCTACAATGAGCAGTTCTTC. Translation: CATSHRPQGSYNEQFF.

The chain recombines TRBV7-9 with TRBJ2-2, with TRBD1 identical over 7 bases. The V gene's germline CDR1 is SEHNR and CDR2 FQNEAQ (reference sequence). The CDR3 covers 15 residues. J was trimmed by 5 bases and V by 5 bases; bases with no gene match: 8. The CDR3 DNA reads as TGTGCCAGCAGCGCTCGACAGGGCGGGACCGGGGAGCTGTTTTTT. This sequence encodes CASSARQGGTGELFF.

The CDR3 protein is CASSPRQAYGYTF. For the CDR3, the DNA is TGTGCCAGTAGTCCACGGCAGGCCTATGGCTACACCTTC. The chain couples TRBV19 to TRBJ1-2; no definite D call. The CDR3 has 13 amino acids. V was clipped by 5 bases and J by 4 bases, with 11 bases between them. Germline CDR1 LNHDA, CDR2 SQIVND (reference sequence).

V is TRBV6-5 and J is TRBJ1-2; no firm D call. Trimming removed 0 bases at V and 4 bases at J, with 9 bases between. The CDR3 sequence is 14 residues long. CDR1 and CDR2 (germline): MNHEY, SVGAGI. CDR3 DNA sequence: TGTGCCAGCAGTTACTCGCGGCTGGGCTATGGCTACACCTTC. The encoded protein is CASSYSRLGYGYTF.

The chain joins TRBV19 to TRBJ1-4; D ambiguous. The CDR3 is made up of 15 amino acids. V shed 6 bases and J shed 7 bases, with 18 bases lying between them. Germline V CDR1 and CDR2: LNHDA, SQIVND (reference sequence). The CDR3 here is CASRLSARIGEKLFF. CDR3 sequence (DNA): TGTGCCAGTAGACTCTCCGCGAGGATCGGTGAAAAACTGTTTTTT.

V gene TRBV7-2 combines with J gene TRBJ2-7; possibly TRBD2 for D (5 bases). Germline assignment: CDR1 SGHTA and CDR2 FQGNSA. The CDR3 spans 14 residues. Trimming removed 1 base at V and 3 bases at J, with 10 bases between. This CDR3 is CASSLEASSYEQYF. Written as DNA, the CDR3 is TGTGCCAGCAGCTTAGAAGCTAGCAGCTACGAGCAGTACTTC.

The chain combines TRBV27 with TRBJ2-7; 11 positions agree with TRBD1. Trimming at V came to 6 bases and at J to 5 bases, leaving 12 bases not matched to a gene. CDR1 is MNHEY, CDR2 SMNVEV, per germline (reference sequence). This CDR3 spans 16 amino acids. Here the CDR3 reads CASSNGQGAMLNEQYF. The DNA for the CDR3 is TGTGCCAGCAGCAACGGACAGGGGGCTATGCTAAACGAGCAGTACTTC.

In the case of this clone: Other DNA sequences from this sample encode an identical CDR3 as well. As DNA, the CDR3 is TGTGCCTGGTGCAGGGACAGGGTAGACACTGAAGCTTTCTTT. This translates into CAWCRDRVDTEAFF. The genes are TRBV30 and TRBJ1-1, with 9 bases fitting TRBD1. The V gene end was trimmed by 5 bases and the J gene end by 3 bases; junction bases not matched to a gene: 7. Germline-derived CDR1 and CDR2 are GTSNPN and SVGIG (reference sequence). This CDR3 region has 14 residues. Full variable domain (outside the CDR3, taken from reference TRBV30 and TRBJ1-1): SQTIHQWPATLVQPVGSPLSLECTVEGTSNPNLYWYRQAAGRGLQLLFYSVGIGQISSEVPQNLSASRPQDRQFILSSKKLLLSDSGFYLCAWCRDRVDTEAFFGQGTRLTVV.

This clone came up a few times. This sequence joins TRBV6-5 and TRBJ1-5, with D maybe TRBD1 (6 bases). This CDR3 region has 15 residues. V was pared by 6 bases and J by 2 bases, with 14 bases between. Germline V gene lookup returns CDR1 MNHEY and CDR2 SVGAGI. The CDR3 loop reads CASSRGQIGNQPQHF. CDR3 in DNA: TGTGCCAGCAGCCGAGGACAGATTGGCAATCAGCCCCAGCATTTT.